What follows are 25 T cell receptor beta chains derived from one specimen sequenced in a study of cytomegalovirus exposure and HLA in healthy donors. Both 60 Vbeta primers and 13 Jbeta primers went into the PCR. Measured with immunoSEQ multiplex PCR; TCRdb has only the in-frame clones, and not every one. The table shows approximately 170,000 clones, with about 62% occurring only once. The sample consisted of PBMCs. These receptors were taken from a man aged 35 to 55 in good health and CMV-seronegative.

The rearrangement joins TRBV10-2 to TRBJ1-2; possible D gene TRBD1, 6 bases. The CDR3 sequence is 14 residues long. Between the trimmed V and J ends, which lost 7 bases and 0 bases, there was a span of 12 bases. Germline-derived CDR1 and CDR2 are WSHSY and SAAADI. CDR3 protein: CASTGQSANYGYTF. DNA of the CDR3: TGCGCCAGCACTGGACAGAGCGCTAACTATGGCTACACCTTC.

This clone showed up just a few times. V and J are TRBV5-4 and TRBJ2-2; tentatively, D is TRBD2 (6 bases). Trimming cost V 7 bases and J 1 base, with 8 bases left between them. The CDR3 is made up of 13 amino acids. Germline-derived CDR1 and CDR2 are SGHNT and YYREEE (reference sequence). CDR3 DNA: TGTGCCAGCGGCGGGGTGAACACCGGGGAGCTGTTTTTT. Its translation is CASGGVNTGELFF. Full variable domain (outside the CDR3, taken from reference TRBV5-4 and TRBJ2-2): ETGVTQSPTHLIKTRGQQVTLRCSSQSGHNTVSWYQQALGQGPQFIFQYYREEENGRGNFPPRFSGLQFPNYSSELNVNALELDDSALYLCASGGVNTGELFFGEGSRLTVL.

This chain links TRBV5-6 with TRBJ1-1; TRBD1 matches at 7 bases. Germline V gene lookup returns CDR1 SGHDT and CDR2 YYEEEE. The CDR3 spans 15 residues. V dropped 0 bases and J dropped 4; count of bases not matched to a gene: 6. In nucleotides, the CDR3 is TGTGCCAGCAGCTTGGACCAGGGGGTGGCCACTGAAGCTTTCTTT. It yields the protein CASSLDQGVATEAFF. Combining the CDR3 with reference TRBV5-6 and TRBJ1-1 gives the whole variable domain DAGVTQSPTHLIKTRGQQVTLRCSPKSGHDTVSWYQQALGQGPQFIFQYYEEEERQRGNFPDRFSGHQFPNYSSELNVNALLLGDSALYLCASSLDQGVATEAFFGQGTRLTVV.

The rearrangement links TRBV4-1 to TRBJ1-1; D is unclear. This CDR3 has 12 amino acids. With 3 bases removed from V and 3 bases from J, the gap between germline ends came to 5 bases. Germline V gives CDR1 MGHRA, CDR2 YSYEKL. CDR3 in amino acids: CASSHPYTEAFF. CDR3 in DNA: TGCGCCAGCAGCCACCCCTACACTGAAGCTTTCTTT.

There are a few counts of this clone. J is TRBJ2-3 and V is TRBV7-9, with 11 nucleotides matching TRBD2. V shed 5 bases and J 6 bases; nucleotides not matched to a gene: 4. This CDR3 is built from 14 residues. Germline loops: CDR1 SEHNR, CDR2 FQNEAQ (reference sequence). This CDR3 is CASSIRLAGDTQYF. CDR3 in DNA: TGTGCCAGCAGCATACGACTAGCGGGGGATACGCAGTATTTT.

A remark on this clone: Germline is not matched at one junction end, which may reflect a read error. CDR3 coding DNA: TGTGCTAGCAGTTTGGACAGATACAATGAGCAGTTCTTC. It codes for CASSLDRYNEQFF. The chain is built from TRBV7-7 and TRBJ2-1, with D perhaps TRBD1 (6 bases). The CDR3 length is 13 residues. From germline, CDR1 is SSHAT and CDR2 FNYEAQ (reference sequence).

This clone was observed a few times. This chain uses TRBV6-1 with TRBJ2-7; no clear D gene. CDR1 and CDR2 from the germline V gene are MNHNS and SASEGT. V lost 3 bases and J 3 bases, leaving 3 bases between the germline ends. This CDR3 region has 11 residues. CDR3 protein: CASSESYEQYF. CDR3 coding DNA: TGTGCCAGCAGTGAGAGCTACGAGCAGTACTTC.

The chain is built from TRBV10-2 and TRBJ2-7; D might be TRBD2 (5 bases). The V end was cut by 7 bases, the J end by 3 bases, with 7 bases between. CDR1 is WSHSY and CDR2 is SAAADI in the germline V gene. The CDR3 contains 11 residues. The CDR3, as DNA: TGCGCCAGCATGGAGGACTACGAGCAGTACTTC. This encodes CASMEDYEQYF.

The CDR3 loop is CASSDWTGLNYGYTF. Here the CDR3 DNA reads TGTGCCAGCAGTGACTGGACAGGGTTAAACTATGGCTACACCTTC. This rearrangement joins TRBV2 to TRBJ1-2; 8 nucleotides agree with TRBD1. The trim removed 3 bases at V and 2 bases at J, leaving 5 bases unmatched. This CDR3 spans 15 amino acids. CDR1 and CDR2 from the germline V gene are SNHLY and FYNNEI.

This clone turned up a few times. This chain uses TRBV5-1 with TRBJ2-1; 8 positions match TRBD1. V lost 3 bases, J lost 12 bases, and 5 bases stayed unmatched. The CDR3 runs to 12 residues. CDR1 and CDR2 (germline): SGHRS, YFSETQ. This CDR3 reads CASSSQGARQFF. The CDR3 DNA reads TGCGCCAGCAGCTCTCAGGGGGCGCGGCAGTTCTTC. Drawing the rest from reference TRBV5-1 and TRBJ2-1, the complete variable domain is KAGVTQTPRYLIKTRGQQVTLSCSPISGHRSVSWYQQTPGQGLQFLFEYFSETQRNKGNFPGRFSGRQFSNSRSEMNVSTLELGDSALYLCASSSQGARQFFGPGTRLTVL.

The chain is built from TRBV29-1 and TRBJ2-3; 10 bases fit TRBD2. CDR1 is SQVTM, CDR2 ANQGSEA, per germline. The V and J ends lost 1 base and 2 bases, in that order; junction bases with no gene match: 3. This CDR3 contains 15 residues. CDR3 in amino acids: CSVEGLAGDTDTQYF. The CDR3 nucleotides are TGCAGCGTTGAAGGTCTAGCGGGGGACACAGATACGCAGTATTTT.

The chain joins TRBV6-1 to TRBJ2-2, with 7 bases that match TRBD1. With V trimmed by 4 bases and J by 5 bases, 13 bases remained unmatched. This CDR3 contains 17 residues. The germline CDR1 and CDR2 sequences are MNHNS and SASEGT. The CDR3 spells CASSGPQGTARTGELFF. CDR3 sequence (DNA): TGTGCCAGCAGTGGACCCCAGGGGACAGCAAGAACCGGGGAGCTGTTTTTT.

The rearrangement uses TRBV7-9 and TRBJ1-4; TRBD1 might be the D (5 bases). CDR3 length equals 14 residues. In germline, CDR1 is SEHNR, CDR2 FQNEAQ (reference sequence). V was pared by 3 bases and J by 4 bases, with 9 bases between. The CDR3 sequence is CASSLGGDNEKLFF. CDR3 bases: TGTGCCAGCAGCTTGGGAGGGGATAATGAAAAACTGTTTTTT.

This clone has just a few counts. The genes are TRBV6-5 and TRBJ2-1; 8 positions match TRBD2. The CDR3 is 15 amino acids. Trimming cost V 7 bases and J 7 bases; bases outside gene matches: 12. The germline gives CDR1 MNHEY, CDR2 SVGAGI. CDR3 in amino acids: CASTSRRGGRNEQFF. The CDR3, as DNA: TGTGCCAGCACGAGCCGCCGGGGGGGAAGGAATGAGCAGTTCTTC.

This clone was counted a few times. The chain uses TRBV19 and TRBJ1-2; possibly TRBD1 for D (6 bases). CDR1 is LNHDA, CDR2 SQIVND, per germline (reference sequence). This CDR3 comprises 14 residues. The V gene lost 1 base and the J gene lost 3 bases, with 9 bases spanning the gap. The CDR3 coding sequence is TGTGCCAGTAGTATAGGGTCAGGGGACTATGGCTACACCTTC. This gives the protein CASSIGSGDYGYTF. Using reference TRBV19 and TRBJ1-2 for the parts outside the CDR3, the full variable domain is DGGITQSPKYLFRKEGQNVTLSCEQNLNHDAMYWYRQDPGQGLRLIYYSQIVNDFQKGDIAEGYSVSREKKESFPLTVTSAQKNPTAFYLCASSIGSGDYGYTFGSGTRLTVV.

The chain has TRBV5-8 and TRBJ2-5; 11 bases agree with TRBD1. This CDR3 is 15 amino acids long. V dropped 1 base and J dropped 4; count of bases not matched to a gene: 3. Per the germline V gene, CDR1 is SGHTS and CDR2 is YDEGEE. CDR3 region: CASSLRTGGRETQYF. CDR3 nucleotide sequence: TGTGCCAGCAGCTTGCGGACAGGGGGCCGAGAGACCCAGTACTTC.

This chain connects TRBV28 to TRBJ2-3, with 13 nucleotides matching TRBD2. J was trimmed by 8 bases and V by 8 bases; bases with no gene match: 10. CDR3 length equals 15 residues. Germline-derived CDR1 and CDR2 are MDHEN and SYDVKM. The CDR3 bases are TGTGCCAGCCATTACGGACTAGCGGGGGCTGGTACGCAGTATTTT. It translates to CASHYGLAGAGTQYF.

The chain employs TRBV5-1 and TRBJ2-2; a weak D match, TRBD2 (7 bases). The V gene's germline CDR1 is SGHRS and CDR2 YFSETQ. The CDR3 has 16 amino acids. Trimming took off 5 bases at V and 1 base at J, with 15 bases between the two ends. CDR3 amino acids: CASSMGGRMNTGELFF. CDR3 in DNA: TGCGCCAGCAGTATGGGGGGGCGGATGAACACCGGGGAGCTGTTTTTT.

The chain has TRBV21-1 and TRBJ1-2; the table's D call, TRBD1, has no DNA check behind it. TRBV21-1 is classified as a pseudogene. The CDR3 spans 14 residues. The chain's CDR3 is CASSKGRPNYGYTF. In DNA form, the CDR3 reads TGTGCCAGCAGCAAGGGCCGCCCTAACTATGGCTACACCTTC.

J is TRBJ2-2 and V is TRBV6-5; tentatively, D is TRBD2 (6 bases). Trimming cost V 6 bases and J 5 bases, with 16 bases left between them. The CDR3 is made up of 15 amino acids. The germline CDR1 and CDR2 sequences are MNHEY and SVGAGI. CDR3 bases: TGTGCCAGCAGGGCCCCGGCGGGGATTACCGGGGAGCTGTTTTTT. Translated: CASRAPAGITGELFF.

This clone has just a few counts. The chain has TRBV6-1 and TRBJ1-5; D not resolved. The V end lost 3 bases, the J end lost 5 bases, and 8 bases lay between the germline ends. The CDR3 is 13 amino acids. CDR1 and CDR2 (germline): MNHNS, SASEGT. The CDR3 DNA sequence: TGTGCCAGCAGTGAGGTACCGGATCAGCCCCAGCATTTT. Translated, it gives CASSEVPDQPQHF.

The chain has TRBV19 and TRBJ1-5, with 8 bases identical to TRBD1. This CDR3 contains 17 residues. The ends lost 6 bases at V and 3 bases at J; junction bases unmatched: 13. CDR1 and CDR2 (germline): LNHDA, SQIVND (reference sequence). CDR3 coding DNA: TGTGCCAGTAGGGTGGGACAGGAGGTTTCTTTCAATCAGCCCCAGCATTTT. This encodes CASRVGQEVSFNQPQHF.

This clone was picked up one time. The gene calls are TRBV5-1 and TRBJ2-5, with 7 bases matching TRBD1. The better agreement between TRBJ2-7 and the DNA end casts doubt on the J call. Germline V CDR1 and CDR2: SGHRS, YFSETQ. The CDR3 has 15 amino acids. The CDR3 sequence is CASSLGGGSSYEQYF. Written as DNA, the CDR3 is TGCGCCAGCAGCTTGGGAGGGGGCTCCTCCTACGAGCAGTACTTC.

The table lists this clone with a few counts. This chain connects TRBV5-1 to TRBJ2-7; 7 nucleotides agree with TRBD2. The germline gives CDR1 SGHRS, CDR2 YFSETQ. The CDR3 is 15 amino acids. V dropped 1 base and J dropped 2; count of bases not matched to a gene: 6. For the CDR3, the DNA is TGCGCCAGCAGCTTGTCTAGCGGCTCCACCTACGAGCAGTACTTC. Residues: CASSLSSGSTYEQYF.

The chain has TRBV11-2 and TRBJ2-7; TRBD1 aligns across 10 bases. Germline V gives CDR1 SGHAT, CDR2 FQNNGV. Trimming cost V 5 bases and J 3 bases; bases outside gene matches: 7. This CDR3 spans 15 amino acids. CDR3: CASSNRDRGLYEQYF. CDR3 in DNA: TGTGCCAGCAGCAACCGGGACAGGGGTCTCTACGAGCAGTACTTC.